A selection of T cell receptor beta chains follows, all from one sample in a study of cytomegalovirus exposure and HLA in healthy donors. The data were produced by immunoSEQ multiplex PCR, yet TCRdb's version contains in-frame clones alone and is incomplete. The sample lists fewer than 250,000 clones, over 75% occurring once. The sequenced material came from PBMCs. The receptor source for this set is a girl aged 2-10 years in good health and CMV-seronegative. Each CDR3 is given with its conserved first and last residue. The D gene is left open where the match is weak. A clone size is listed for some rows: how often the clone was seen (once, few, many), or a class if it is expanded.

size,J,V,D,CDR3,DNA
-,TRBJ1-4,TRBV9,TRBD1,CASSVGTGVTNEKLFF,TGTGCCAGCAGCGTAGGGACAGGGGTCACTAATGAAAAACTGTTTTTT
-,TRBJ2-3,TRBV2,-,CASSAGEYTQYF,TGTGCCAGCAGTGCAGGGGAATATACGCAGTATTTT
few,TRBJ1-2,TRBV19,-,CASSLRNQGTAYGYTF,TGTGCCAGTAGTTTACGGAACCAAGGAACAGCCTATGGCTACACCTTC
once,TRBJ1-6,TRBV5-1,-,CASSLGEVLSHSPLHF,TGCGCCAGCAGCTTGGGGGAGGTCCTTTCTCATTCACCCCTCCACTTT
-,TRBJ1-2,TRBV29-1,TRBD1,CSVQTSTDRAYGYTF,TGCAGCGTCCAAACAAGTACGGACAGGGCCTATGGCTACACCTTC
-,TRBJ1-1,TRBV7-2,TRBD1,CASSTTGTVFAEAFF,TGTGCCAGCAGCACGACAGGGACTGTCTTCGCTGAAGCTTTCTTT
-,TRBJ2-7,TRBV7-8,-,CASSLSGGGGAWQYF,TGTGCCAGCAGCTTAAGTGGTGGTGGCGGTGCGTGGCAGTACTTC
few,TRBJ2-7,TRBV5-3,TRBD1,CARSSKQGVYEQYF,TGTGCCAGAAGCAGCAAACAGGGGGTGTACGAGCAGTACTTC
-,TRBJ2-1,TRBV19,TRBD2,CASGWEASGKQFF,TGTGCCAGTGGTTGGGAAGCTAGCGGGAAGCAGTTCTTC
-,TRBJ2-7,TRBV11-2,TRBD1,CASSLDRGPYEQYF,TGTGCCAGCAGCTTAGACAGGGGGCCCTACGAGCAGTACTTC
-,TRBJ1-1,TRBV6-1,-,CASRPGQRGTEAFF,TGTGCCAGCAGACCCGGACAGAGGGGTACTGAAGCTTTCTTT
-,TRBJ1-4,TRBV10-2,TRBD1,CASGGQGGEKLFF,TGCGCCTCAGGCGGACAGGGAGGCGAAAAACTGTTTTTT
-,TRBJ1-1,TRBV4-1,-,CASSQGILTGQGAFF,TGCGCCAGCAGCCAAGGGATTCTCACAGGGCAAGGAGCTTTCTTT
-,TRBJ1-4,TRBV15,-,CATSRDHIGAGEKLFF,TGTGCCACCAGCAGAGATCATATTGGGGCTGGGGAAAAACTGTTTTTT
-,TRBJ2-7,TRBV13,TRBD1,CASSFASGGSEQYF,TGTGCCAGCAGCTTTGCTTCAGGGGGCTCCGAGCAGTACTTC
-,TRBJ1-4,TRBV5-6,-,CASSLLAKDEKLFF,TGTGCCAGCAGCTTATTGGCCAAAGATGAAAAACTGTTTTTT
-,TRBJ1-2,TRBV6-6,-,CASSGIGQGYYGYTF,TGTGCCAGCAGTGGAATCGGGCAGGGTTACTATGGCTACACCTTC